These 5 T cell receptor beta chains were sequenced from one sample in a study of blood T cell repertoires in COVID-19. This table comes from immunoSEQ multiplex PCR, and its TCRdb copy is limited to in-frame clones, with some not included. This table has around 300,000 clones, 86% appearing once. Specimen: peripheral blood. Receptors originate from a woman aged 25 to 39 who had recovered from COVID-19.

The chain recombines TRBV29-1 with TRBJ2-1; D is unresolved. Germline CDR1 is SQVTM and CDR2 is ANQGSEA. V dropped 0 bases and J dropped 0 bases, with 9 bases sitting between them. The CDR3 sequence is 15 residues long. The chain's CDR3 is CSVEDLLSSYNEQFF. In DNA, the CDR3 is TGCAGCGTTGAAGATCTACTAAGCTCCTACAATGAGCAGTTCTTC.

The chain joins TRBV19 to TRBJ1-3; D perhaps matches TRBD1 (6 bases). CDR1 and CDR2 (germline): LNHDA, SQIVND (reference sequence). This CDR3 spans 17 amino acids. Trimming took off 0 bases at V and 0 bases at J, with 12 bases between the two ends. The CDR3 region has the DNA TGTGCCAGTAGTATAGATTTACAGGGCATCTCTGGAAACACCATATATTTT. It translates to CASSIDLQGISGNTIYF.

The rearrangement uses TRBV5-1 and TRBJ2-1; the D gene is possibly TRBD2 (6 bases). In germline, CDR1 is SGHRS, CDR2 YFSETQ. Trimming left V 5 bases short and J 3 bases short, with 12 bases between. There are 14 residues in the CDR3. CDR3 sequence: CASSSGGLYNEQFF. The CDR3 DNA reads TGCGCCAGCAGTTCTGGGGGACTCTACAATGAGCAGTTCTTC.

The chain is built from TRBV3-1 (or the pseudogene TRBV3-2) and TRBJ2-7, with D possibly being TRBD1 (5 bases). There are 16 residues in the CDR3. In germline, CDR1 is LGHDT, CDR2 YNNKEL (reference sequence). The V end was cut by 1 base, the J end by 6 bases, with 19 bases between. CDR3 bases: TGTGCCAGCAGCCAAGTCAGATCGTATAGGGGCCTCGAGCAGTACTTC. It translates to CASSQVRSYRGLEQYF.

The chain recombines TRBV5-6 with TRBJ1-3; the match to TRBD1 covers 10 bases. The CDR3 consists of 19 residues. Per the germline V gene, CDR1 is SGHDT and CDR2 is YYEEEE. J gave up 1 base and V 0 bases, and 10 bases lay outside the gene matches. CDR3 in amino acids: CASSLDVGTGVLSGNTIYF. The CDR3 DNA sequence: TGTGCCAGCAGCTTGGATGTCGGGACAGGGGTTCTTTCTGGAAACACCATATATTTT. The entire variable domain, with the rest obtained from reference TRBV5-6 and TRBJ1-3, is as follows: DAGVTQSPTHLIKTRGQQVTLRCSPKSGHDTVSWYQQALGQGPQFIFQYYEEEERQRGNFPDRFSGHQFPNYSSELNVNALLLGDSALYLCASSLDVGTGVLSGNTIYFGEGSWLTVV.